This is a list of T cell receptor beta chains from one sample in a study of technical replicates of blood from a handful of donors. TCRdb's copy holds only in-frame clones and misses some; the assay was immunoSEQ multiplex PCR. The table includes around 68,000 clones, roughly 89% detected once. Input material: T cells isolated from PBMCs. The receptors shown here come from a human donor in good health. Some clones in this sample may be carry-over from other donors' samples. Both conserved end residues are part of each CDR3. The order of the fields is CDR3 protein, CDR3 DNA, J gene, clone size, D gene, V gene. A D gene is named only where the DNA matches it firmly. Clone size is given for some rows only: seen once, a few or many times, or a class if the clone is expanded.

CDR3: CASSLGWSGANTGELFF
DNA: TGTGCCAGCAGCTTAGGGTGGTCGGGAGCGAACACCGGGGAGCTGTTTTTT
J: TRBJ2-2
size: NA
D: NA
V: TRBV7-6

CDR3: CASSTQGAWNQPQHF
DNA: TGTGCCAGTAGTACCCAGGGGGCGTGGAATCAGCCCCAGCATTTT
J: TRBJ1-5
size: NA
D: TRBD1
V: TRBV19

CDR3: CASSSRDKGNGSNQPQHF
DNA: TGCGCCAGCAGCTCCCGGGACAAGGGGAATGGTAGCAATCAGCCCCAGCATTTT
J: TRBJ1-5
size: NA
D: NA
V: TRBV5-1

CDR3: CACKSTGSYTF
DNA: TGTGCCTGCAAATCAACGGGGAGCTACACCTTC
J: TRBJ1-2
size: once
D: NA
V: TRBV30

CDR3: CASSPGTAVREQFF
DNA: TGTGCCAGCAGTCCCGGGACAGCGGTACGTGAGCAGTTCTTC
J: TRBJ2-1
size: NA
D: TRBD1
V: TRBV11-2

CDR3: CASSLAQTGIYGYTF
DNA: TGTGCCAGCAGCTTAGCTCAGACAGGGATCTATGGCTACACCTTC
J: TRBJ1-2
size: NA
D: TRBD1
V: TRBV7-9

CDR3: CASSLGGETIQYF
DNA: TGTGCCAGCAGCTTAGGGGGGGAGACCATTCAGTACTTC
J: TRBJ2-4
size: NA
D: NA
V: TRBV11-3

CDR3: CASSEYADRGLTDTQYF
DNA: TGTGCCAGCAGTGAATATGCGGACAGGGGGCTTACAGATACGCAGTATTTT
J: TRBJ2-3
size: NA
D: TRBD1
V: TRBV6-1

CDR3: CASSISWETQYF
DNA: TGTGCCAGTAGTATTAGTTGGGAGACCCAGTACTTC
J: TRBJ2-5
size: NA
D: NA
V: TRBV19

CDR3: CASSAPGVGSYEQYF
DNA: TGTGCCAGCAGCGCTCCCGGGGTTGGCTCCTACGAGCAGTACTTC
J: TRBJ2-7
size: NA
D: NA
V: TRBV7-2

CDR3: CASQSFALRGDYNEQFF
DNA: TGTGCCAGCCAATCCTTTGCCCTCAGGGGGGACTACAATGAGCAGTTCTTC
J: TRBJ2-1
size: NA
D: NA
V: TRBV27

CDR3: CASSPTTGKAFF
DNA: TGTGCCAGCAGCCCAACGACAGGTAAAGCTTTCTTT
J: TRBJ1-1
size: NA
D: NA
V: TRBV7-6

CDR3: CASSLVGVLRYYGYTF
DNA: TGTGCTAGCAGCTTAGTAGGGGTACTCAGATACTATGGCTACACCTTC
J: TRBJ1-2
size: NA
D: NA
V: TRBV7-7

CDR3: CASSLYPPGKNIQYF
DNA: TGTGCCAGCAGTTTATACCCTCCAGGGAAAAACATTCAGTACTTC
J: TRBJ2-4
size: NA
D: NA
V: TRBV27

CDR3: CASSLSGRLRTQLSYEQYF
DNA: TGCGCCAGCAGCTTATCGGGGAGGCTTCGCACCCAACTTTCCTACGAGCAGTACTTC
J: TRBJ2-7
size: few
D: NA
V: TRBV5-1

CDR3: CASSLQGSYEQYF
DNA: TGTGCCAGCAGCTTGCAGGGCTCCTACGAGCAGTACTTC
J: TRBJ2-7
size: once
D: NA
V: TRBV5-8

CDR3: CASSWDRSYTF
DNA: TGTGCCAGCAGTTGGGACAGATCCTACACCTTC
J: TRBJ1-2
size: NA
D: TRBD1
V: TRBV28

CDR3: CASSFHLGWTGGYEQYF
DNA: TGTGCCAGCAGTTTTCATCTGGGGTGGACAGGGGGATACGAGCAGTACTTC
J: TRBJ2-7
size: NA
D: TRBD1
V: TRBV27

CDR3: CASRYDTSGANVLTF
DNA: TGTGCCAGCAGATATGACACCTCTGGGGCCAACGTCCTGACTTTC
J: TRBJ2-6
size: NA
D: NA
V: TRBV28

CDR3: CASSLGLAEYEQYF
DNA: TGTGCCAGCAGCTTAGGACTAGCAGAATACGAGCAGTACTTC
J: TRBJ2-7
size: NA
D: TRBD2
V: TRBV7-7

CDR3: CASSQGLAFYEQFF
DNA: TGTGCCAGTAGCCAGGGACTAGCTTTCTATGAGCAGTTCTTC
J: TRBJ2-1
size: NA
D: TRBD2
V: TRBV19

CDR3: CASSQLGTGLYEQYF
DNA: TGTGCCAGCAGCCAACTCGGGACAGGGCTTTACGAGCAGTACTTC
J: TRBJ2-7
size: NA
D: TRBD1
V: TRBV14

CDR3: CASILLGTSMETQYF
DNA: TGTGCCAGCATTCTACTCGGGACTAGCATGGAGACCCAGTACTTC
J: TRBJ2-5
size: NA
D: TRBD2
V: TRBV6-1

CDR3: CASSLAELSYNEQFF
DNA: TGCGCCAGCAGCTTAGCGGAACTCTCCTACAATGAGCAGTTCTTC
J: TRBJ2-1
size: NA
D: NA
V: TRBV5-1

CDR3: CASSSLAGQVTDTQYF
DNA: TGTGCCAGCAGCTCCCTCGCCGGCCAGGTGACAGATACGCAGTATTTT
J: TRBJ2-3
size: once
D: NA
V: TRBV7-6

CDR3: CASSLQEGLAGASGEQFF
DNA: TGTGCCAGCAGTTTACAAGAGGGGCTAGCGGGGGCCTCGGGTGAGCAGTTCTTC
J: TRBJ2-1
size: once
D: TRBD2
V: TRBV27

CDR3: CASSDSGTGYGYTF
DNA: TGTGCCAGCAGTGATTCCGGGACAGGCTATGGCTACACCTTC
J: TRBJ1-2
size: once
D: TRBD1
V: TRBV25-1

CDR3: CASSLGGVGTGELFF
DNA: TGTGCCAGCAGCTTAGGCGGGGTCGGCACCGGGGAGCTGTTTTTT
J: TRBJ2-2
size: NA
D: NA
V: TRBV7-2

CDR3: CASSFQRRTDTQYF
DNA: TGCGCCAGCAGCTTCCAGCGGAGAACAGATACGCAGTATTTT
J: TRBJ2-3
size: NA
D: NA
V: TRBV5-1

CDR3: CAWSWGGEQYF
DNA: TGTGCCTGGAGCTGGGGAGGCGAGCAGTACTTC
J: TRBJ2-7
size: NA
D: NA
V: TRBV30

CDR3: CASSLPRAREQYF
DNA: TGTGCCAGCAGCTTACCCAGGGCCCGGGAGCAGTACTTC
J: TRBJ2-5
size: NA
D: NA
V: TRBV5-4

CDR3: CASSSPETIEQYF
DNA: TGTGCCAGCAGCTCTCCGGAGACCATCGAGCAGTACTTC
J: TRBJ2-7
size: once
D: NA
V: TRBV7-9

CDR3: CASSERLTHRGYGYTF
DNA: TGTGCCAGCAGTGAACGACTTACCCATCGGGGATATGGCTACACCTTC
J: TRBJ1-2
size: NA
D: NA
V: TRBV6-1

CDR3: CASSGYLARYEQYF
DNA: TGTGCCAGCAGCGGCTACCTAGCGCGGTACGAGCAGTACTTC
J: TRBJ2-7
size: NA
D: NA
V: TRBV5-6

CDR3: CASSPGQGEAEAFF
DNA: TGTGCCAGCTCACCGGGACAGGGTGAGGCTGAAGCTTTCTTT
J: TRBJ1-1
size: NA
D: TRBD1
V: TRBV18

CDR3: CASSVVPLSVELFF
DNA: TGTGCCAGCAGCGTAGTCCCCTTATCCGTGGAGCTGTTTTTT
J: TRBJ2-2
size: NA
D: NA
V: TRBV9

CDR3: CASSPNIHEVTRNPFGSPLHF
DNA: TGTGCCAGCAGCCCCAACATACATGAGGTGACCAGAAATCCGTTTGGTTCACCCCTCCACTTT
J: TRBJ1-6
size: NA
D: NA
V: TRBV4-2

CDR3: CASSVYLASSYEQYF
DNA: TGTGCCAGCAGTGTTTATCTCGCGAGCTCCTACGAGCAGTACTTC
J: TRBJ2-7
size: NA
D: NA
V: TRBV6-1

CDR3: CASSESGGALSEQYF
DNA: TGTGCCAGCAGCGAAAGCGGGGGGGCCTTAAGCGAGCAGTACTTC
J: TRBJ2-7
size: NA
D: TRBD2
V: TRBV9

CDR3: CSAGTSGEQFF
DNA: TGCAGTGCGGGGACTAGCGGGGAGCAGTTCTTC
J: TRBJ2-1
size: NA
D: TRBD2
V: TRBV20-1

CDR3: CASSTRQGTYEQYF
DNA: TGTGCCAGTAGTACCCGACAGGGGACGTACGAGCAGTACTTC
J: TRBJ2-7
size: NA
D: TRBD1
V: TRBV19

CDR3: CASSLDRAVNIQYF
DNA: TGTGCCAGTAGTTTGGACAGGGCGGTAAACATTCAGTACTTC
J: TRBJ2-4
size: NA
D: TRBD1
V: TRBV19

CDR3: CAGGRELGNEQFF
DNA: TGTGCCGGGGGGAGGGAATTGGGGAATGAGCAGTTCTTC
J: TRBJ2-1
size: NA
D: TRBD2
V: TRBV14

CDR3: CASSAAWTGMNQPQHF
DNA: TGTGCCAGCAGTGCAGCCTGGACAGGGATGAATCAGCCCCAGCATTTT
J: TRBJ1-5
size: NA
D: TRBD1
V: TRBV2

CDR3: CASSPWRAGGRNTGELFF
DNA: TGCGCCAGCAGTCCCTGGAGAGCGGGGGGGAGAAACACCGGGGAGCTGTTTTTT
J: TRBJ2-2
size: NA
D: TRBD2
V: TRBV10-2

CDR3: CASSRLAGSYEQYF
DNA: TGCGCCAGCTCCCGACTAGCGGGGTCCTACGAGCAGTACTTC
J: TRBJ2-7
size: NA
D: TRBD2
V: TRBV10-1

CDR3: CASSLAGGSNTEAFF
DNA: TGTGCCAGCAGCCTGGCCGGGGGATCGAACACTGAAGCTTTCTTT
J: TRBJ1-1
size: NA
D: NA
V: TRBV7-3

CDR3: CASSVDEGWADTQYF
DNA: TGTGCCAGCAGCGTAGACGAGGGTTGGGCAGATACGCAGTATTTT
J: TRBJ2-3
size: NA
D: NA
V: TRBV9

CDR3: CASSSGTGMVRGNEQFF
DNA: TGTGCCAGCAGCTCCGGGACAGGGATGGTAAGGGGGAATGAGCAGTTCTTC
J: TRBJ2-1
size: NA
D: TRBD1
V: TRBV7-9

CDR3: CALTGDTEAFF
DNA: TGTGCCTTGACAGGGGACACTGAAGCTTTCTTT
J: TRBJ1-1
size: NA
D: TRBD1
V: TRBV30

CDR3: CASSSAGSGANVLTF
DNA: TGTGCCAGCAGTTCTGCAGGCTCTGGGGCCAACGTCCTGACTTTC
J: TRBJ2-6
size: NA
D: NA
V: TRBV6-5

CDR3: CASSMIRDTGETQYF
DNA: TGTGCCAGCAGCATGATCAGGGACACAGGGGAGACCCAGTACTTC
J: TRBJ2-5
size: NA
D: NA
V: TRBV28

CDR3: CASKGSGGAVPEQFF
DNA: TGTGCCAGCAAGGGGAGCGGGGGGGCTGTACCTGAGCAGTTCTTC
J: TRBJ2-1
size: once
D: TRBD2
V: TRBV6-6

CDR3: CASSYETGLSYEQYF
DNA: TGTGCCAGCAGTTACGAGACAGGCCTCTCCTACGAGCAGTACTTC
J: TRBJ2-7
size: NA
D: NA
V: TRBV6-5